This entry lists 6 T cell receptor beta chains sequenced from one sample in a study of control samples from healthy donors and cancer patients. The table came from immunoSEQ multiplex PCR; TCRdb's copy has only in-frame clones and leaves some out. Here the sample spans under 60,000 clones, more than 85% being singletons. Sample: PBMCs. These receptors all come from a woman aged 45-60 years with head and neck cancer.

The rearrangement uses TRBV7-2 and TRBJ2-1; TRBD2 might be the D (6 bases). There are 15 residues in the CDR3. V lost 5 bases to trimming and J lost 8 bases, with 19 bases between them. Germline CDR1 reads SGHTA; CDR2 reads FQGNSA. The CDR3 bases are TGTGCCAGCAGCCAAGATGGGTCGGGAGAGGATGAGCAGTTCTTC. Translation gives CASSQDGSGEDEQFF.

The rearrangement uses TRBV29-1 and TRBJ2-1, with 11 positions matching TRBD1. CDR1 and CDR2 from the germline V gene are SQVTM and ANQGSEA. The CDR3 runs 13 residues. V lost 5 bases, J lost 7 bases, and 4 bases stayed unmatched. The CDR3 loop is CSVKGQGGNEQFF. The DNA for the CDR3 is TGCAGCGTTAAGGGACAGGGGGGGAATGAGCAGTTCTTC.

This clone was seen only once. V and J are TRBV4-3 and TRBJ2-5, with D perhaps given as TRBD1 or TRBD2 (5 bases each). Germline CDR1 LGHNA, CDR2 YSLEER. Between the trimmed V and J ends, which lost 1 base and 5 bases, there was a span of 14 bases. This CDR3 is built from 15 residues. The DNA for the CDR3 is TGCGCCAGCAGCCAAGGGCCAGGGACGGAGGAGACCCAGTACTTC. It specifies CASSQGPGTEETQYF.

In its sample, this clone was seen once. The chain employs TRBV7-2 and TRBJ2-5, with 7 bases matching TRBD1. The CDR3 is 15 amino acids. The trim removed 8 bases at V and 4 bases at J, leaving 13 bases unmatched. Germline CDR1 is SGHTA and CDR2 is FQGNSA. The CDR3 DNA reads as TGTGCCAGCCTCAGGATAGGGGGCTTAGGAGAGACCCAGTACTTC. It translates to CASLRIGGLGETQYF.

The gene calls are TRBV13 and TRBJ2-7, with D perhaps matching TRBD1 (6 bases). Trimming took 4 bases from V and 0 from J, leaving 7 bases between them. The CDR3 runs 13 residues. Germline CDR1 PRHDT, CDR2 FYEKMQ (reference sequence). The CDR3 DNA reads TGTGCCAGCAGCTGGGACAACTCCTACGAGCAGTACTTC. Residues: CASSWDNSYEQYF.

The rearrangement uses TRBV9 and TRBJ1-2; tentatively, D is TRBD1 (5 bases). Trimming pared 0 bases from V and 8 bases from J, leaving 14 bases between. The CDR3 has 14 amino acids. Germline V gene sequence: CDR1 SGDLS, CDR2 YYNGEE. CDR3 sequence (DNA): TGTGCCAGCAGCGTAGGGGACGGGGGAGGAGGCTACACCTTC. It translates to CASSVGDGGGGYTF.